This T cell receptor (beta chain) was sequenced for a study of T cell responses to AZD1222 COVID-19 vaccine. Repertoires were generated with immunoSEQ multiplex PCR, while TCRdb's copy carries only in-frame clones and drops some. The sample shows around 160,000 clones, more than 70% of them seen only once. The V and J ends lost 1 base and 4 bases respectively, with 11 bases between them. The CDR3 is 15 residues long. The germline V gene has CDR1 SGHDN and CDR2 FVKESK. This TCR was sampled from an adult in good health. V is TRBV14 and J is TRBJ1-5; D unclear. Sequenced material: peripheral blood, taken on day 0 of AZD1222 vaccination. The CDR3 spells CASSQVNVENQPQHF. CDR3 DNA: TGTGCCAGCAGCCAAGTAAATGTAGAAAATCAGCCCCAGCATTTT.